One T cell receptor (beta chain) is described in this entry. At least ten counts were recorded for this clonotype. The clone's antigen remains unknown. No base quality values were provided; no much bigger clone lies one nucleotide off. PBMCs were isolated by Ficoll-Paque density gradient centrifugation. The data were obtained in a study of T-cell memory formation after mild COVID-19 (dated by TCRdb to the early 2020s). In terms of the full investigation: TCR sequence clusters from the two donors were found to be largely donor specific. In a couple of donors, T-cell clones that expanded and contracted after mild COVID-19 were tracked by sequencing TCRalpha and TCRbeta repertoires over time. Two young, previously healthy adult volunteers, one female and one male, were included in the cohort. Broad study findings and their caveats: Some responding clones were detected in pre-infection memory, which suggested that pre-existing cross-reactive memory T cells had joined the SARS-CoV-2 response. The study included only a couple of mild cases, and larger cohorts that include severe cases with pre-infection samples were judged to be necessary. Whether the second-wave clones peaking on day 37 were SARS-CoV-2 specific was not confirmed. Balanced CD4/CD8 phenotypes were observed for clones contracting from day 15 to 85, whereas a bias towards CD4+ was observed for a second wave of clones expanding from day 15 to 37. Contracting CD4+ clones turned up mainly in the CM and EM memory subsets, whereas EMRA was where CD8+ clones were enriched.

These reads were obtained on an Illumina NovaSeq 6000. TCRalpha and TCRbeta cDNA libraries were built by 5'RACE with constant-segment primers, adding sample barcodes and unique molecular identifiers. Trizol reagent was used to extract RNA from every sample. Library amplification was performed in two PCR steps, and a second sample barcode and Illumina TruSeq adapters were introduced in the second step. Libraries were sequenced on an Illumina NovaSeq with 2 x 150 bp paired-end reads. The paper's data handling went like this. Reads were demultiplexed and collapsed into UMI-guided consensus sequences with migec v1.2.7. Using mixcr v2.1.11, the UMI consensuses were aligned to TRA and TRB V and J templates and assembled into clonotypes. Expanded or contracted clonotypes were those called significant by both edgeR and NoisET, with noise models trained on biological replicates. For edgeR calls, the cutoffs were a false discovery rate-adjusted p below 0.01 and a log2 fold-change threshold of 1. As an exploratory analysis of dynamics, max-normalized trajectories of the 1000 most abundant clonotypes were examined with PCA combined with hierarchical clustering. Each responding clone was given a CD4 or CD8 phenotype based on the CD4+ and CD8+ repertoires, which had been sequenced separately. The public reads were run again by TCRdb, first through fastp at Q25 and then through MiXCR, and only productive beta chains were kept. Rows are combined by CDR3 protein, so each entry shows the most common genes and DNA. Here the V and J calls rest on TCRdb's processing, not on the authors' analysis. The sample contains hundreds of thousands of distinct CDR3 sequences, about 23% of them found a single time. The ten most abundant clones make up about an eighth of the sample.

Looking up the germline V gene yields CDR1 SGHRS and CDR2 YFSETQ. Trimming leaves V shorter by 2 bases and J shorter by 5 bases, with the junction holding 2 bases beyond the gene matches. The CDR3, from cysteine to phenylalanine, totals 13 residues. Only CDR3 DNA is held: 39 bases, read in frame from base 1. The chain is assembled from TRBV5-1 and TRBJ2-3; 7 central nucleotides agree with TRBD1. The sequence was collected from an adult woman who had mild COVID-19 (a few samples of this study predate the infection). The sample titles of this study are shuffled in the database, so cell type and time point are left out; the donor was told from shared clones. Sequencing was performed on PBMCs or a T cell subset sorted from them (not recorded which). The encoded CDR3 is CASSLTGVDTQYF. The nucleotides are TGCGCCAGCAGCTTAACAGGGGTAGATACGCAGTATTTT.